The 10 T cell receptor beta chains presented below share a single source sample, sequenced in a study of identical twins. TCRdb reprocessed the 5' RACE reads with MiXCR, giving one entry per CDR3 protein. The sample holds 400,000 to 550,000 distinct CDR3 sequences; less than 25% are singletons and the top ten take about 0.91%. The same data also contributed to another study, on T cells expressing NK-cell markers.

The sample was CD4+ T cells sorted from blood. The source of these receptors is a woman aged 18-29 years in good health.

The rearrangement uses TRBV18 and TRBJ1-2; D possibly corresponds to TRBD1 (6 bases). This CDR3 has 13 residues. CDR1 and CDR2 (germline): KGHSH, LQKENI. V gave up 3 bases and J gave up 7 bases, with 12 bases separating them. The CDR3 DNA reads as TGTGCCAGCTCACCTTGGGGGGCCGGTGGCTACACCTTC. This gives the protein CASSPWGAGGYTF.

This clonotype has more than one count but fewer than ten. CDR3 sequence: CASRWTSSHEQFF. The CDR3 DNA sequence: TGTGCCAGCAGATGGACTAGCTCCCATGAGCAGTTCTTC. The chain recombines TRBV6-2 or TRBV6-3 with TRBJ2-1, with 8 bases matching TRBD2. Germline V gives CDR1 MNHEY, CDR2 SVGEGT. The CDR3 is 13 amino acids. V was pared by 6 bases and J by 8 bases, with 6 bases of the junction left unmatched.

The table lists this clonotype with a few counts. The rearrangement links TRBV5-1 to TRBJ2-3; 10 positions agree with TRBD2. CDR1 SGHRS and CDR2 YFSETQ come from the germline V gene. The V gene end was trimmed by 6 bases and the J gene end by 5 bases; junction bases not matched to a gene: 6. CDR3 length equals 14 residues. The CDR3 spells CASTRGLAEDTQYF. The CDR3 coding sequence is TGCGCCAGCACCCGAGGACTAGCGGAAGATACGCAGTATTTT. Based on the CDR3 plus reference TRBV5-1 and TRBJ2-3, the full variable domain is KAGVTQTPRYLIKTRGQQVTLSCSPISGHRSVSWYQQTPGQGLQFLFEYFSETQRNKGNFPGRFSGRQFSNSRSEMNVSTLELGDSALYLCASTRGLAEDTQYFGPGTRLTVL.

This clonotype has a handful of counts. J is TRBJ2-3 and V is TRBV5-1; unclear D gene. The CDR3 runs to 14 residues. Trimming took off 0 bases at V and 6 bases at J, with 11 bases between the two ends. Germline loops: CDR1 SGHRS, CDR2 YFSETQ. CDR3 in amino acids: CASSLGSPLDTQYF. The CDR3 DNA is TGCGCCAGCAGCTTGGGATCGCCCCTGGATACGCAGTATTTT.

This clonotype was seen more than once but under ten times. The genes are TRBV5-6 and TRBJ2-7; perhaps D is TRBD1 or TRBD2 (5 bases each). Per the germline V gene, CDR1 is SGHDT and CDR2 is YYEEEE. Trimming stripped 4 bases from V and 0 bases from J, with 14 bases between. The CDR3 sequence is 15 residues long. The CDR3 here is CASSRGPPSSYEQYF. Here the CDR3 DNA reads TGTGCCAGCAGCCGGGGACCCCCGAGCTCCTACGAGCAGTACTTC.

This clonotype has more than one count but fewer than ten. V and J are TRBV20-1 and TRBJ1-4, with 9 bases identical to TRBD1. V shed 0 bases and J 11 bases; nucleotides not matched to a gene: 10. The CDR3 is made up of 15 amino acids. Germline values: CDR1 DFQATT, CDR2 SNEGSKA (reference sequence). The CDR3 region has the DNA TGCAGTGCTAGAGATGCCGGGACAGGGACGAACAAACTGTTTTTT. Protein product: CSARDAGTGTNKLFF.

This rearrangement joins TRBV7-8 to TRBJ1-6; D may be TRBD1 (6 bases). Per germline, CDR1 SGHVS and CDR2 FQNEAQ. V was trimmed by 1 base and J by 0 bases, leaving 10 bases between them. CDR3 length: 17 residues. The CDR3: CASSLGQGSSYNSPLHF. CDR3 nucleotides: TGTGCCAGCAGCTTAGGTCAGGGGAGCTCCTATAATTCACCCCTCCACTTT. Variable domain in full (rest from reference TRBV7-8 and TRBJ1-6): GAGVSQSPRYKVAKRGQDVALRCDPISGHVSLFWYQQALGQGPEFLTYFQNEAQLDKSGLPSDRFFAERPEGSVSTLKIQRTQQEDSAVYLCASSLGQGSSYNSPLHFGNGTRLTVT.

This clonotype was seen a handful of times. CDR3 protein: CAISSTGTGYTEAFF. The CDR3 region has the DNA TGTGCCATCAGCTCTACGGGGACAGGGTACACTGAAGCTTTCTTT. The chain employs TRBV10-3 and TRBJ1-1; 9 positions agree with TRBD1. In germline, CDR1 is ENHRY, CDR2 SYGVKD. The CDR3 sequence is 15 residues long. V was clipped by 6 bases and J by 3 bases; unmatched bases: 8.

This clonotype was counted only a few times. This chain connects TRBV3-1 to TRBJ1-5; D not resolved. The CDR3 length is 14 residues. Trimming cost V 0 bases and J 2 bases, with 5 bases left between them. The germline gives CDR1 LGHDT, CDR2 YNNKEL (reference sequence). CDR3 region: CASSQDIGNQPQHF. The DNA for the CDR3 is TGTGCCAGCAGCCAAGATATTGGCAATCAGCCCCAGCATTTT.

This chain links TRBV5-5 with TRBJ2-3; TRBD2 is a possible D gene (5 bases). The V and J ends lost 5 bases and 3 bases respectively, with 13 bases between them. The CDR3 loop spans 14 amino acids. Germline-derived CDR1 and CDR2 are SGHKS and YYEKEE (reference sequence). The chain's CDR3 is CASRRKLDTDTQYF. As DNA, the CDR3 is TGTGCCAGCAGAAGGAAACTAGATACAGATACGCAGTATTTT.